One sample yielded the 18 T cell receptor beta chains listed below, sequenced in a study of glioma-infiltrating T cells. TCR alpha and beta CDR3 regions were amplified from RNA using iRepertoire nested multiplex PCR. TCRdb re-called the multiplex PCR reads with MiXCR, one entry per CDR3 protein. The data hold over 70,000 distinct CDR3 sequences, with 20% to 25% observed a single time. What was sequenced was glioma tissue, nonneoplastic brain tissue, or PBMCs (not recorded which). These TCRs come from a human donor with low-grade glioma or glioblastoma, undergoing nonglioma brain surgery, or in good health (not recorded which).

J is TRBJ1-2 and V is TRBV10-3; D may be TRBD1 (5 bases). Looked up from germline, CDR1 is ENHRY and CDR2 is SYGVKD. The CDR3 totals 16 residues. The germline V and J ends were trimmed by 0 bases and 4 bases, with 15 bases remaining between them. The CDR3 loop is CAISESTQGWGYGYTF. In DNA, the CDR3 is TGTGCCATCAGTGAGTCGACTCAGGGTTGGGGCTATGGCTACACCTTC.

This clonotype was seen repeatedly, ten times or more. This rearrangement joins TRBV29-1 to TRBJ1-2; unclear D gene. The germline CDR1 and CDR2 sequences are SQVTM and ANQGSEA. This CDR3 spans 10 amino acids. Between the trimmed V and J ends, which lost 2 bases and 5 bases, there was a span of 3 bases. The CDR3 bases are TGCAGCGTTGAACAGTATGGCTACACCTTC. Amino acid sequence: CSVEQYGYTF. Supplemented by reference TRBV29-1 and TRBJ1-2, the full variable domain reads SAVISQKPSRDICQRGTSLTIQCQVDSQVTMMFWYRQQPGQSLTLIATANQGSEATYESGFVIDKFPISRPNLTFSTLTVSNMSPEDSSIYLCSVEQYGYTFGSGTRLTVV.

This clonotype is medium-sized within its sample. V and J are TRBV14 and TRBJ2-3, with D possibly being TRBD1 (5 bases). The CDR3 loop spans 15 amino acids. Trimming removed 0 bases at V and 4 bases at J, with 11 bases between. CDR1 and CDR2 (germline): SGHDN, FVKESK. The CDR3 DNA reads TGTGCCAGCAGCCAAGATTCGGCAGGGTCAGATACGCAGTATTTT. Translation gives CASSQDSAGSDTQYF.

This clonotype was picked up a small number of times. V is TRBV9 and J is TRBJ1-3, with a possible D match to TRBD1 (5 bases). Trimming pared 0 bases from V and 4 bases from J, leaving 11 bases between. Per germline, CDR1 SGDLS and CDR2 YYNGEE. This CDR3 is built from 15 residues. The CDR3 loop is CASSVAGTAGNTIYF. CDR3 DNA sequence: TGTGCCAGCAGCGTAGCCGGGACGGCAGGAAACACCATATATTTT.

The gene calls are TRBV7-9 and TRBJ2-1; 11 nucleotides align to TRBD2. The CDR3 extends over 16 amino acids. The germline CDR1 and CDR2 sequences are SEHNR and FQNEAQ (reference sequence). Germline trimming cut 2 bases from V and 9 bases from J; bases unmatched to any gene: 9. The CDR3 spells CASSLLAGGPNIEQFF. DNA for the CDR3: TGTGCCAGCAGCTTATTAGCGGGAGGGCCGAATATTGAGCAGTTCTTC. The full variable domain, its missing parts supplied by reference TRBV7-9 and TRBJ2-1, is DTGVSQNPRHKITKRGQNVTFRCDPISEHNRLYWYRQTLGQGPEFLTYFQNEAQLEKSRLLSDRFSAERPKGSFSTLEIQRTEQGDSAMYLCASSLLAGGPNIEQFFGPGTRLTVL.

As concerns this clonotype: Relative to the germline gene, one junction end is altered; a read error may explain this. The J gene is TRBJ2-1, the V gene TRBV11-2; 9 bases align to TRBD2. This CDR3 comprises 16 residues. The germline V gene has CDR1 SGHAT and CDR2 FQNNGV. This chain's CDR3 is CTSSNSRAGGRNEQFF. CDR3 bases: TGTACCAGCAGCAATTCTCGCGCGGGGGGGCGGAATGAGCAGTTCTTC.

This clonotype was recorded at least ten times. The chain joins TRBV7-7 to TRBJ2-3; no reliable D call. Trimming stripped 1 base from V and 5 bases from J, with 10 bases between. The germline CDR1 and CDR2 sequences are SSHAT and FNYEAQ (reference sequence). CDR3 length: 14 residues. The DNA for the CDR3 is TGTGCCAGCAGCTTAGGGACGTCCGAAGATACGCAGTATTTT. Its translation: CASSLGTSEDTQYF.

This clonotype showed up just once. A much larger clone lies one base from this, so it may be a read error. The chain is built from TRBV6-2 or TRBV6-3 and TRBJ2-7, with TRBD2 as a possible D gene (5 bases). The CDR3 has 14 residues. Germline CDR1 MNHEY, CDR2 SVGEGT. Trimming took 6 bases from V and 3 from J, leaving 15 bases between them. The CDR3 loop reads CASSPFVRGYEQYF. CDR3 bases: TGTGCCAGCAGCCCCTTTGTACGGGGCTACGAGCAGTACTTC.

This clonotype was detected ten times or more. The CDR3 here is CASSLGRVRDTQYF. CDR3 sequence (DNA): TGTGCCAGCAGTTTGGGCAGGGTTAGAGATACGCAGTATTTT. The V and J genes are TRBV12-3 or TRBV12-4 and TRBJ2-3; maybe TRBD1 (5 bases). This CDR3 is 14 amino acids long. The V gene lost 3 bases and the J gene lost 5 bases, with 12 bases spanning the gap.

This clonotype was seen repeatedly, ten times or more. The J gene is TRBJ2-3, the V gene TRBV6-1; TRBD1 matches 8 bases. V trimming: 5 bases; J trimming: 3 bases; junction bases outside the gene matches: 4. This CDR3 is 14 amino acids long. Germline V gene lookup returns CDR1 MNHNS and CDR2 SASEGT. CDR3 nucleotide sequence: TGTGCCAGCAGTTACGGGACAGGAACAGATACGCAGTATTTT. Protein: CASSYGTGTDTQYF.

This clonotype was seen many times. This rearrangement joins TRBV6-5 to TRBJ1-1, with unresolved D. The CDR3 spans 16 residues. Trimming removed 0 bases from V and 1 base from J, with 12 bases in between. Germline assignment: CDR1 MNHEY and CDR2 SVGAGI. The CDR3 sequence is CASSYSQARGNTEAFF. Written as DNA, the CDR3 is TGTGCCAGCAGTTACTCCCAGGCTCGGGGGAACACTGAAGCTTTCTTT.

At least ten counts were recorded for this clonotype. This chain links TRBV6-6 with TRBJ1-5; possible D gene TRBD1, 6 bases. Germline CDR1 reads MNHNY; CDR2 reads SVGAGI (reference sequence). CDR3 length: 16 amino acids. V gave up 0 bases and J gave up 6 bases, with 15 bases separating them. DNA of the CDR3: TGTGCCAGCAGTTACTCGACCAGGGGAGGTGGTCAGCCCCAGCATTTT. It yields the protein CASSYSTRGGGQPQHF.

The chain carries TRBV3-1 and TRBJ2-1; TRBD1 is a possible D gene (5 bases). The CDR3 runs 13 residues. V was clipped by 9 bases and J by 9 bases, with 18 bases between them. The germline gives CDR1 LGHDT, CDR2 YNNKEL (reference sequence). CDR3: CARSPATQGEQFF. The CDR3 DNA sequence: TGTGCCAGATCACCGGCAACCCAGGGTGAGCAGTTCTTC.

This clonotype was recorded many times. The genes are TRBV7-2 and TRBJ1-5; 7 bases are a match to TRBD1. With V trimmed by 4 bases and J by 3 bases, 6 bases remained unmatched. CDR1 and CDR2 from the germline V gene are SGHTA and FQGNSA. This CDR3 has 15 amino acids. In DNA form, the CDR3 reads TGTGCCAGCAGCTCTCAGGGACAGCTCAATCAGCCCCAGCATTTT. It is translated as CASSSQGQLNQPQHF.

The J gene is TRBJ2-7, the V gene TRBV5-6; maybe TRBD2 (6 bases). The V end was cut by 6 bases, the J end by 2 bases, with 12 bases between. This CDR3 is 13 amino acids long. Germline loops: CDR1 SGHDT, CDR2 YYEEEE. CDR3 sequence reads: CASTSREPYEQYF. The CDR3 DNA reads as TGTGCCAGCACCTCACGGGAGCCCTACGAGCAGTACTTC.

This clonotype was detected only a few times. The chain links TRBV5-6 to TRBJ2-5; TRBD2 might be the D (5 bases). Germline loops: CDR1 SGHDT, CDR2 YYEEEE. The CDR3 is made up of 12 amino acids. Trimming cost V 7 bases and J 5 bases, with 12 bases left between them. The CDR3 here is CASGLRGETQYF. CDR3 nucleotide sequence: TGTGCCAGCGGTCTACGGGGTGAGACCCAGTACTTC.

This clonotype was counted at least ten times. This chain connects TRBV27 to TRBJ2-5; 10 bases agree with TRBD2. This CDR3 comprises 17 residues. CDR1 and CDR2 (germline): MNHEY, SMNVEV (reference sequence). V shed 0 bases, J shed 4 bases, and the junction held 8 bases outside the gene matches. The CDR3 DNA reads as TGTGCCAGCAGTTTATCGCGGAGCGGGGGGGCAGGAGAGACCCAGTACTTC. This codes for CASSLSRSGGAGETQYF.

The chain has TRBV9 and TRBJ2-1, with 8 bases identical to TRBD2. Trimming cost V 0 bases and J 3 bases; bases outside gene matches: 5. Germline lookup yields CDR1 SGDLS and CDR2 YYNGEE. The CDR3 extends over 16 amino acids. CDR3: CASSVEAGGVYNEQFF. CDR3 nucleotide sequence: TGTGCCAGCAGCGTAGAGGCGGGGGGCGTCTACAATGAGCAGTTCTTC.